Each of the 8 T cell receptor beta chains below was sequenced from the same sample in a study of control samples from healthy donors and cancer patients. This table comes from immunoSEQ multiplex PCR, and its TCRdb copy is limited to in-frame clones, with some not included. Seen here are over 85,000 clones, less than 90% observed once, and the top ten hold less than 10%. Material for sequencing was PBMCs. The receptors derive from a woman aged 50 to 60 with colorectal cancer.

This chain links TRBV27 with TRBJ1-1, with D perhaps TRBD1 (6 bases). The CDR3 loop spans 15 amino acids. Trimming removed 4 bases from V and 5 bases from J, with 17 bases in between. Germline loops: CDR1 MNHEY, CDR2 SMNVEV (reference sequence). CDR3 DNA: TGTGCCAGCAGTTCCAGGGGTTTGGGGATAACTGAAGCTTTCTTT. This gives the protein CASSSRGLGITEAFF.

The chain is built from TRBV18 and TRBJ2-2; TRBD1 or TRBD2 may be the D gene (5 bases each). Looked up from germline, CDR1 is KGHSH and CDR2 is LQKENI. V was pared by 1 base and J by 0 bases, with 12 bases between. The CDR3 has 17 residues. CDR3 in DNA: TGTGCCAGCTCACCACAGCAGGGACGGGCGAACACCGGGGAGCTGTTTTTT. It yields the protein CASSPQQGRANTGELFF.

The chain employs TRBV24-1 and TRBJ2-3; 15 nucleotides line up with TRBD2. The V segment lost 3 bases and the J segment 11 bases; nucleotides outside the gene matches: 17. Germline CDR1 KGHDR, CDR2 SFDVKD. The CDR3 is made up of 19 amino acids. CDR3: CATSDPTPGLAGGSQGQYF. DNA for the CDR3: TGTGCCACCAGTGATCCTACGCCGGGACTAGCGGGGGGCTCCCAGGGGCAGTATTTT.

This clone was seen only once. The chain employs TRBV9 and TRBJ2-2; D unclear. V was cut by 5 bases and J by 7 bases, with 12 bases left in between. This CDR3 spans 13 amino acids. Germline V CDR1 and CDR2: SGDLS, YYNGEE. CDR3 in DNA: TGTGCCAGCAGTTCGACATTTAGCGGGGAGCTGTTTTTT. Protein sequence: CASSSTFSGELFF.

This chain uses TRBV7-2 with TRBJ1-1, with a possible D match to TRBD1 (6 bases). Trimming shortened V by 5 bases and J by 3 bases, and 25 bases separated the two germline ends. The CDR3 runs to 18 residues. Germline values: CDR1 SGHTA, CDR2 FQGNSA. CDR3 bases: TGTGCCAGCAGCACCCCGGACAGCTCCCCGACTCTCCACACTGAAGCTTTCTTT. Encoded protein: CASSTPDSSPTLHTEAFF.

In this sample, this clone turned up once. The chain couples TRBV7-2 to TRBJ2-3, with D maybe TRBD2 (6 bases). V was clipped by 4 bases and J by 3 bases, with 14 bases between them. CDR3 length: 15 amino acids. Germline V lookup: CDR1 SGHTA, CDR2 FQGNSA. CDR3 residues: CASSSSALRTDTQYF. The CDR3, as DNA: TGTGCCAGCAGCTCTAGCGCACTAAGGACAGATACGCAGTATTTT.

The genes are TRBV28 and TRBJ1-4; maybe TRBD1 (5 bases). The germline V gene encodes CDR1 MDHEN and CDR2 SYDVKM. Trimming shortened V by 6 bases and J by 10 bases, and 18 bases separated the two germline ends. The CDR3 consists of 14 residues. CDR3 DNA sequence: TGTGCCAGCAGCCCCCCGGACACCGCAGGAAAACTGTTTTTT. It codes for CASSPPDTAGKLFF.

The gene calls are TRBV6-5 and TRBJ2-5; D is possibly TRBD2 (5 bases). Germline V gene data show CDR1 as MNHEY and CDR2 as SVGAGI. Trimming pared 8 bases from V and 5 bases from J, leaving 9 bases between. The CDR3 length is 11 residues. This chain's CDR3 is CASGGWETQYF. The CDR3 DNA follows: TGTGCCAGCGGAGGTTGGGAGACCCAGTACTTC.